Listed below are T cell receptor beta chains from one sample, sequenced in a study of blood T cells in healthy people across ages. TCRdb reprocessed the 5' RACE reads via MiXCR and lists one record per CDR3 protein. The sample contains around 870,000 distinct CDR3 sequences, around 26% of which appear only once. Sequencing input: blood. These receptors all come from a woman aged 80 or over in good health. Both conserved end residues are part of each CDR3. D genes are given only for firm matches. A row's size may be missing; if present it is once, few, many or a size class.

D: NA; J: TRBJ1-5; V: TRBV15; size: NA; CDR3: CATSRGTDSNQTQHF; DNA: TGTGCCACCAGCAGAGGGACGGATAGCAATCAGACCCAGCATTTT
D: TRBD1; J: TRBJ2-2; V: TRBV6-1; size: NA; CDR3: CASSPRTGKGGELFF; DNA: TGTGCCAGCAGTCCCCGGACAGGGAAAGGCGGGGAGCTGTTTTTT
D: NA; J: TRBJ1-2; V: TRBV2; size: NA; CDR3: CASSEGGPAFYGYTF; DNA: TGTGCCAGCAGTGAAGGAGGGCCAGCGTTCTATGGCTACACCTTC
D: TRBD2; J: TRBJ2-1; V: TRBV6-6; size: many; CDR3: CASSPRGTSGGDEQFF; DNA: TGTGCCAGCAGTCCTCGCGGGACTAGCGGGGGAGATGAGCAGTTCTTC
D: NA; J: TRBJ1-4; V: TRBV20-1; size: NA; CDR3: CSAVRGEKLFF; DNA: TGCAGTGCTGTACGGGGGGAAAAACTGTTTTTT
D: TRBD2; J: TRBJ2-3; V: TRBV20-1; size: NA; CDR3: CSARGPGGAGDTQYF; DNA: TGCAGTGCTAGAGGTCCCGGGGGGGCGGGAGATACGCAGTATTTT
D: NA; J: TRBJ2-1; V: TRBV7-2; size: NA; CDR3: CASSLVLEPPTQFF; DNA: TGCGCCAGCAGCTTAGTTTTAGAGCCCCCCACGCAGTTCTTC
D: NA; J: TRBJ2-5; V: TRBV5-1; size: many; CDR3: CASSLATPYQETQYF; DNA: TGCGCCAGCAGCTTGGCCACACCATACCAAGAGACCCAGTACTTC
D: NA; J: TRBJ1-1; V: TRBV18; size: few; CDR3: CASSPLAETEAFF; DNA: TGTGCCAGCTCACCCTTGGCTGAAACTGAAGCTTTCTTT
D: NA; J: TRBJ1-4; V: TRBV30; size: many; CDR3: CAWSPFGGATNEKLFF; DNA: TGTGCCTGGAGCCCATTCGGCGGCGCAACTAATGAAAAACTGTTTTTT
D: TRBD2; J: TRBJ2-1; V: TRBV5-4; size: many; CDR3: CASSLLLAGGRSYNEQFF; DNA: TGTGCCAGCAGCTTGTTACTAGCGGGGGGGCGGTCCTACAATGAGCAGTTCTTC
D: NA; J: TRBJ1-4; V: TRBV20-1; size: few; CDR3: CSASGDVGPATNEKLFF; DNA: TGCAGTGCTAGTGGGGATGTGGGTCCCGCAACTAATGAAAAACTGTTTTTT
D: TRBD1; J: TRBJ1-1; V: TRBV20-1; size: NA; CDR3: CSARLQGVHTEAFF; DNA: TGCAGTGCTAGGCTACAGGGGGTGCACACTGAAGCTTTCTTT